This T cell receptor (beta chain) was identified during a study of T cell changes during pregnancy in multiple sclerosis. J was trimmed by 6 bases and V by 4 bases; bases with no gene match: 10. The CDR3 spans 16 residues. The germline gives CDR1 SQVTM, CDR2 ANQGSEA. Clones were sequenced by immunoSEQ multiplex PCR, and TCRdb holds only the in-frame ones, with some missing. Among roughly 110,000 clones, under 95% were seen once, and the ten largest hold 1.6%. This rearrangement joins TRBV29-1 to TRBJ2-2; 11 bases match TRBD2. Sequenced material: peripheral blood, taken before pregnancy. The TCR was taken from a female donor with multiple sclerosis, enrolled in a pregnancy study. CDR3 bases: TGCAGCGTTGGCTTCGTAGGGACTAGCGGTGCCGGGGAGCTGTTTTTT. Amino acid sequence: CSVGFVGTSGAGELFF.